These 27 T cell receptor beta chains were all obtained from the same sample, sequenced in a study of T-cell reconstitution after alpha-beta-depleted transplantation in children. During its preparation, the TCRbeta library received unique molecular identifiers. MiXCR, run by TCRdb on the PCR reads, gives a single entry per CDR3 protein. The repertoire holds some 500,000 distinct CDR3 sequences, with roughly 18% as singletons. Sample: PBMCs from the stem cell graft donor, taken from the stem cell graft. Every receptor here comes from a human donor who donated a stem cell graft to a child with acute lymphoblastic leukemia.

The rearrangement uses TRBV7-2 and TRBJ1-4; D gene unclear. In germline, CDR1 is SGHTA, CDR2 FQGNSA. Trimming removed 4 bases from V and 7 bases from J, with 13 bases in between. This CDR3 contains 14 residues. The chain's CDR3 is CASSSSPLGEKLFF. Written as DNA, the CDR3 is TGTGCCAGCAGCTCCTCACCTTTGGGTGAAAAACTGTTTTTT.

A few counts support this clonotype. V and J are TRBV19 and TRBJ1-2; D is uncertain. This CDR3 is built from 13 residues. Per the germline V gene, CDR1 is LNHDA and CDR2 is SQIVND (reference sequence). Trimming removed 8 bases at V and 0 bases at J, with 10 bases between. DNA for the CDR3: TGTGCCAGTTTCGAAGGAACTAACTATGGCTACACCTTC. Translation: CASFEGTNYGYTF.

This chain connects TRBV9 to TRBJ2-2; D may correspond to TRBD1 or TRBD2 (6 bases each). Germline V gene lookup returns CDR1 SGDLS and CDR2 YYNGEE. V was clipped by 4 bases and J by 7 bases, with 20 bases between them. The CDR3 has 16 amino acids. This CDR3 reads CASSNGGGTLGGELFF. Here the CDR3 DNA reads TGTGCCAGCAGCAATGGGGGCGGGACCCTCGGCGGGGAGCTGTTTTTT.

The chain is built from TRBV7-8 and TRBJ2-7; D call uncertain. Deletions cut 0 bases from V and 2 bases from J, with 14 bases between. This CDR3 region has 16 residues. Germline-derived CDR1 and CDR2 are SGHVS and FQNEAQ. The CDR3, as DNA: TGTGCCAGCAGCTTAGCTTTGGGGATCACGACCTACGAGCAGTACTTC. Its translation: CASSLALGITTYEQYF.

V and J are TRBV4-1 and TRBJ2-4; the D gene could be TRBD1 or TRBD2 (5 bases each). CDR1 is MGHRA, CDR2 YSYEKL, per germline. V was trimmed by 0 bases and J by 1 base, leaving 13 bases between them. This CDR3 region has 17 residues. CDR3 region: CASSQDFRDGAKNIQYF. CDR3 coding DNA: TGCGCCAGCAGCCAAGATTTTCGGGACGGGGCCAAAAACATTCAGTACTTC.

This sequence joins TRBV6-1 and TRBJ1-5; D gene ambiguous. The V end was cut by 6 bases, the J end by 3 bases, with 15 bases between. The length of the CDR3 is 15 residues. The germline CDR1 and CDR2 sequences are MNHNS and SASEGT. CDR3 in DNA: TGTGCCAGCAGACCTACCGCTTACTACAATCAGCCCCAGCATTTT. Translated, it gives CASRPTAYYNQPQHF.

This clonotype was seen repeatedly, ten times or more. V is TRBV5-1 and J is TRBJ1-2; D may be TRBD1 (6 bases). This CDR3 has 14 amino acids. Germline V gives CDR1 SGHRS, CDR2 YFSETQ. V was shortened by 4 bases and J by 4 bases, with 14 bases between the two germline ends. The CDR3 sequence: CASSVDRFGYGYTF. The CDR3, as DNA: TGCGCCAGCAGCGTGGACAGATTTGGCTATGGCTACACCTTC. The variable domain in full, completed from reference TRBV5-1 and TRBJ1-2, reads KAGVTQTPRYLIKTRGQQVTLSCSPISGHRSVSWYQQTPGQGLQFLFEYFSETQRNKGNFPGRFSGRQFSNSRSEMNVSTLELGDSALYLCASSVDRFGYGYTFGSGTRLTVV.

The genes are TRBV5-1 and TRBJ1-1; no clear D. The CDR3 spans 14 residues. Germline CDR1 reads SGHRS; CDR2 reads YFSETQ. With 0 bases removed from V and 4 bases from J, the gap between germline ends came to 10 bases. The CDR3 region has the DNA TGCGCCAGCAGCTTGGCTACGCTGAGCACTGAAGCTTTCTTT. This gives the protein CASSLATLSTEAFF.

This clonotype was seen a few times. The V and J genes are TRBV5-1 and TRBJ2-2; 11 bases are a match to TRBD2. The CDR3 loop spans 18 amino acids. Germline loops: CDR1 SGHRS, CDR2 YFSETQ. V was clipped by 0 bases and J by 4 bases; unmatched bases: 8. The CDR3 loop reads CASSLAAAGLAATGELFF. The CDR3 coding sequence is TGCGCCAGCAGCTTGGCTGCTGCGGGACTAGCGGCCACCGGGGAGCTGTTTTTT.

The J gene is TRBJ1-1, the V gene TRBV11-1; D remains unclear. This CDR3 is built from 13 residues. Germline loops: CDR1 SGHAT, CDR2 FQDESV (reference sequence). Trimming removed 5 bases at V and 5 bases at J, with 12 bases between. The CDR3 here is CASSGKKRTEAFF. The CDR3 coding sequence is TGTGCCAGCAGCGGGAAAAAGAGAACTGAAGCTTTCTTT.

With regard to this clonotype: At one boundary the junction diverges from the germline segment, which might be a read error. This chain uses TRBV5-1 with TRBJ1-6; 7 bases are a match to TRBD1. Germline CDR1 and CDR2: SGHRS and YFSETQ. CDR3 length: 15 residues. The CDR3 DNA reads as TGCGCCAGCAGCTTTGACAGGGCCTATAATTCAACCCTCCACTTT. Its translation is CASSFDRAYNSTLHF.

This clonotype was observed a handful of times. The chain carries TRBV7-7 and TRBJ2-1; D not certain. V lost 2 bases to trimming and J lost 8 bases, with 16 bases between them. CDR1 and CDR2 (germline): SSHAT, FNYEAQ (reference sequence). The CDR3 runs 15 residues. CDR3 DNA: TGTGCCAGCAGCTTACATTTATCTAGTCGGTATGAGCAGTTCTTC. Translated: CASSLHLSSRYEQFF.

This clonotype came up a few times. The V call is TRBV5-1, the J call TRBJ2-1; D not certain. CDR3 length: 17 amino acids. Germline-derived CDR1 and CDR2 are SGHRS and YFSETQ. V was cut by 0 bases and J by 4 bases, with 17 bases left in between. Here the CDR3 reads CASSLVKGAETYNEQFF. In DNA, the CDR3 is TGCGCCAGCAGCTTGGTGAAGGGTGCGGAAACATACAATGAGCAGTTCTTC.

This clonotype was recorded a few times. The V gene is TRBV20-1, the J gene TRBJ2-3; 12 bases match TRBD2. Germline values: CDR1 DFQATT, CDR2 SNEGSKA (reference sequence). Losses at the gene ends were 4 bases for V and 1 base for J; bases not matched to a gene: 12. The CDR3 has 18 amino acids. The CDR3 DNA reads TGCAGTGCTACCCGTCTAGCGGGAGGGCCTGAGGGCACAGATACGCAGTATTTT. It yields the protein CSATRLAGGPEGTDTQYF.

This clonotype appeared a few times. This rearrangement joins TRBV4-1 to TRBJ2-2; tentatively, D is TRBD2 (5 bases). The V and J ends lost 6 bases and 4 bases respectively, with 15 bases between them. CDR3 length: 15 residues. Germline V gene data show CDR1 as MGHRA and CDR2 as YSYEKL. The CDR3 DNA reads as TGCGCCAGCAGGACCCAACTAGTATCCACCGGGGAGCTGTTTTTT. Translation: CASRTQLVSTGELFF.

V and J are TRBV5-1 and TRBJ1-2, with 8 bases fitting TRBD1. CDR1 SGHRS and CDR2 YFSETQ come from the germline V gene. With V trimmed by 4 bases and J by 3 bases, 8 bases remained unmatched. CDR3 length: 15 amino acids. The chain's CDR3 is CASSPGDRRDYGYTF. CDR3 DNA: TGCGCCAGCAGCCCCGGGGACAGGCGGGACTATGGCTACACCTTC.

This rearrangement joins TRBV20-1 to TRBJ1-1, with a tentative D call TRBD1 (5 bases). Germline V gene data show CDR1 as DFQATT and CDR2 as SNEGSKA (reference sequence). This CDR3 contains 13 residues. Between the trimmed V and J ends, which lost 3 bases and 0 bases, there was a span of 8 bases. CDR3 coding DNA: TGCAGTGCTAGGGGGGGGTTGAACACTGAAGCTTTCTTT. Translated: CSARGGLNTEAFF.

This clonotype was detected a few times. The CDR3, as DNA: TGCGCCAGCAGACTGGGGGCCGTCACAGATACGCAGTATTTT. It is translated as CASRLGAVTDTQYF. J is TRBJ2-3 and V is TRBV5-1; the D gene is possibly TRBD1 (6 bases). Germline V gives CDR1 SGHRS, CDR2 YFSETQ. V was cut by 5 bases and J by 2 bases, with 12 bases left in between. The CDR3 is made up of 14 amino acids.

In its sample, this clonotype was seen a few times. The CDR3 protein is CASSYFQGAWTQYF. CDR3 DNA: TGTGCCAGCAGTTACTTCCAGGGTGCTTGGACCCAGTACTTC. The V gene is TRBV6-5, the J gene TRBJ2-5; weak D call: TRBD1 (5 bases). V shed 1 base and J shed 7 bases, with 13 bases lying between them. Per the germline V gene, CDR1 is MNHEY and CDR2 is SVGAGI. The length of the CDR3 is 14 residues.

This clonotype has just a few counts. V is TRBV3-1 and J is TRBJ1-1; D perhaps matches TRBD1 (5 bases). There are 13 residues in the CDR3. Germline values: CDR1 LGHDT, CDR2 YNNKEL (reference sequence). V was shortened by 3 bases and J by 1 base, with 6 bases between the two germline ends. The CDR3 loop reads CASSHTGNTEAFF. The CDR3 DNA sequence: TGTGCCAGCAGCCATACAGGGAACACTGAAGCTTTCTTT.

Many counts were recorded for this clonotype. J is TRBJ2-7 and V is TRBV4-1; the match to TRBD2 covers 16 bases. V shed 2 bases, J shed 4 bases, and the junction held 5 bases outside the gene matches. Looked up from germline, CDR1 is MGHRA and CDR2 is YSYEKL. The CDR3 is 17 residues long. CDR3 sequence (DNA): TGCGCCAGCAGCCAAACGGGACTAGCGGGAGGGCGGTACGAGCAGTACTTC. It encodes CASSQTGLAGGRYEQYF.

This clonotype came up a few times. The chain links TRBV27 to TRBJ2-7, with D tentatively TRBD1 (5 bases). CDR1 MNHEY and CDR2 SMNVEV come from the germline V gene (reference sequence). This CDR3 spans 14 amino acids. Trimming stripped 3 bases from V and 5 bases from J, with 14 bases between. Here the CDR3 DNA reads TGTGCCAGCAGTTTCCAGGGTCATTTCCACGAGCAGTACTTC. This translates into CASSFQGHFHEQYF.

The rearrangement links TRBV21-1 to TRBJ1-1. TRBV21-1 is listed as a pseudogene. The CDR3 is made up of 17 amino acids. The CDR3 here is CASSSRRELLLGTEAFF. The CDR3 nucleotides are TGTGCCAGCAGCTCCCGCAGAGAACTCCTTCTGGGGACTGAAGCTTTCTTT.

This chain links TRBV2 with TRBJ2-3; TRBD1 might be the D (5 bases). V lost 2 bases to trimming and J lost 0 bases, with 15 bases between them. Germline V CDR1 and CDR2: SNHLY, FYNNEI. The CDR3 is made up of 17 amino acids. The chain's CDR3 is CASSERTKKGSTDTQYF. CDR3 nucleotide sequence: TGTGCCAGCAGTGAAAGAACGAAGAAGGGGAGCACAGATACGCAGTATTTT.

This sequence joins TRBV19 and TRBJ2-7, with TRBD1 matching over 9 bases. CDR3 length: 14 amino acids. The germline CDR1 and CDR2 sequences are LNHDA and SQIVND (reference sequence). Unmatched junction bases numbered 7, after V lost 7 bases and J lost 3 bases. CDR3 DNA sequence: TGTGCCAGTATTAACAGGGGGCGCCGCTACGAGCAGTACTTC. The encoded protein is CASINRGRRYEQYF.

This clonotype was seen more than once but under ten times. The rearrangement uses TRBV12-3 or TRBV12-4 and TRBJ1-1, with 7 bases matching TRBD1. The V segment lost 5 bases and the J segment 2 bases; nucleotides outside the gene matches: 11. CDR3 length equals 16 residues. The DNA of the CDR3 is TGTGCCAGCAGTACCCCCGGGACAGTACGAAACACTGAAGCTTTCTTT. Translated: CASSTPGTVRNTEAFF.

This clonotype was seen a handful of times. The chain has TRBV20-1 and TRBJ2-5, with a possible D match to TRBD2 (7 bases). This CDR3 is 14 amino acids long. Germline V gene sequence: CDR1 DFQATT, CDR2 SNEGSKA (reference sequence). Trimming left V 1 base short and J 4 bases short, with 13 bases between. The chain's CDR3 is CSARASGGGETQYF. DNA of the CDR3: TGCAGTGCTAGAGCTAGCGGAGGGGGAGAGACCCAGTACTTC.